This T cell receptor (beta chain) was identified in a study of blood T cell dynamics during melanoma immunotherapy. The wider study: Metastatic melanoma patients received first-line pembrolizumab or nivolumab plus ipilimumab. Whole-study results and caveats: Unlike progressors, later disease-control patients had W3 repertoires gaining clonality or diversity.

V lost 2 bases, J lost 8 bases, and 13 bases lay in between. The CDR3 is 14 amino acids. Germline CDR1 is SGHTA and CDR2 is FQGTGA. About this clone: Its cognate antigen is unknown.

This sample's time point: pre-treatment baseline. Each bulk PBMC sample had 300 to 400 ng DNA loaded. Only in-frame clones appear in the TCRdb table, and some are missing; sequencing was by immunoSEQ multiplex PCR. The top ten hold about 8.1% of the sample, which has more than 15,000 clones, around 83% seen once. This chain uses TRBV7-3 with TRBJ2-1; unclear D gene. This TCR was recovered from a human donor with melanoma. The material was blood, obtained from a patient treated with checkpoint blockade. Here the CDR3 DNA reads TGTGCCAGCAGCTTAGAGCCCCTTTCGGATGAGCAGTTCTTC. Encoded protein: CASSLEPLSDEQFF.